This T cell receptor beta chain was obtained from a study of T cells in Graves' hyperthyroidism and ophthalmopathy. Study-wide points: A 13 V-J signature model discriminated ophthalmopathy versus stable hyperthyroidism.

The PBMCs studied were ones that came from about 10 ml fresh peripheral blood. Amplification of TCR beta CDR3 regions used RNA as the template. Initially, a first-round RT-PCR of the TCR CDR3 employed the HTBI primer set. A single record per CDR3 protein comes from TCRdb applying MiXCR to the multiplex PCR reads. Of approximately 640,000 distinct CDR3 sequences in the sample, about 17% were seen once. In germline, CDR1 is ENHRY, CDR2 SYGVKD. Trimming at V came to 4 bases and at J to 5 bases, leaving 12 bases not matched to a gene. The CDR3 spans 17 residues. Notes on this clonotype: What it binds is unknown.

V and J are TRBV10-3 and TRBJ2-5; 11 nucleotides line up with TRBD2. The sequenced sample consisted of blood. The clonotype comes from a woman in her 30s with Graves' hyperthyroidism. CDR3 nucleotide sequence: TGTGCCATCAGTGGTGCCCGACTAGCGGGAAGCGTGGAGACCCAGTACTTC. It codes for CAISGARLAGSVETQYF.